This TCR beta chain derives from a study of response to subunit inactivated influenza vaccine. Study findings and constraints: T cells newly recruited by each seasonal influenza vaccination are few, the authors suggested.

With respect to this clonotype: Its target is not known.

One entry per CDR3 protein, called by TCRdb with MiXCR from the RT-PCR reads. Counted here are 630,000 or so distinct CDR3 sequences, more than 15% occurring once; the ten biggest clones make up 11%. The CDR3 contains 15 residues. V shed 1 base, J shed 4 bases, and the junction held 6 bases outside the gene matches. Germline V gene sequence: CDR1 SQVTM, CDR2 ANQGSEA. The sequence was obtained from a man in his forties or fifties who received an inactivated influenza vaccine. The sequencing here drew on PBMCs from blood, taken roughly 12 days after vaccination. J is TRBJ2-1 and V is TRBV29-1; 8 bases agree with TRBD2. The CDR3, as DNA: TGCAGCGTTGAAGCGGTAGCGGGGATTTACAATGAGCAGTTCTTC. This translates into CSVEAVAGIYNEQFF.